This T cell receptor (beta chain) was retrieved from a study of T cells in Graves' hyperthyroidism and ophthalmopathy. Notes on the study in general: Blood also carried most thyroid clonotypes expanded above 0.001. Model-based prediction identified ophthalmopathy a median around 6.5 months prior to its onset.

Germline trimming cut 9 bases from V and 8 bases from J; bases unmatched to any gene: 4. The CDR3 spans 12 residues. Germline lookup yields CDR1 LNHDA and CDR2 SQIVND (reference sequence). Authors of the study amplified TCR beta CDR3 regions from RNA transcripts. Carried out on the TCR CDR3, a first-round RT-PCR used the HTBI primer set. TCRdb processed the multiplex PCR reads anew with MiXCR; each CDR3 protein has one entry. Seen here are about 640,000 distinct CDR3 sequences, 20% observed once, and the top ten hold 30% to 40%. Uncontrolled infection, other autoimmune disease, pregnancy or lactation disqualified patients from enrolment. Note on this clonotype: Its antigen is unknown.

The genes are TRBV19 and TRBJ1-5, with 10 bases fitting TRBD1. Specimen: blood. The sequence derives from a man younger than 40 with Graves' ophthalmopathy. The CDR3 DNA follows: TGTGCCAGCAGGGACAGGGGTAAGCCCCAGCATTTT. It is translated as CASRDRGKPQHF.